The text below deals with one TCR beta chain. The antigen is not known. These data belong to a study of T cell repertoires in cytomegalovirus infection. Study summary: It can be stated that public TCR beta signatures indicated CMV infection as well as a matching HLA type. General study results and limits: Ex vivo responses were dominated by HLA-C-restricted CMV-specific TCR beta clonotypes.

Per the germline V gene, CDR1 is SGHNT and CDR2 is YYREEE (reference sequence). This CDR3 has 13 amino acids. Trimming pared 0 bases from V and 6 bases from J, leaving 9 bases between. TCRdb reanalysed the reads using MiXCR and keeps one entry per CDR3 protein. The sample lists around 360,000 distinct CDR3 sequences, about 35% occurring once. The chain links TRBV5-4 to TRBJ1-2, with D perhaps matching TRBD1 (5 bases). The receptor was isolated from a human donor in good health (CMV status not recorded). Some clones in this sample may be carry-over from other donors' samples. The sample here was cultured PBMCs, taken from culture after CMV antigen stimulation. The CDR3 sequence is CASSLGVRDGYTF. For the CDR3, the DNA is TGTGCCAGCAGCTTGGGAGTCAGGGATGGCTACACCTTC.